The source of this TCR beta chain is a study of blood T cell repertoires in COVID-19. Study processing details: Reference gene primer amplification gave estimated nucleated cell counts. TCRdb's copy holds only in-frame clones and misses some; the assay was immunoSEQ multiplex PCR. V and J calls and clone size come straight from that table; D and trimming were deduced from the DNA. Seen here are around 200,000 clones, under 90% observed once, and the top ten hold around 14%. The CDR3 runs to 16 residues. CDR1 is SGHRS and CDR2 is YFSETQ in the germline V gene. With 4 bases removed from V and 5 bases from J, the gap between germline ends came to 18 bases.

The clonotype was recovered from a man aged 30-40 years with active or convalescent COVID-19. Material for sequencing was peripheral blood. This rearrangement joins TRBV5-1 to TRBJ1-4, with D unclear. The chain's CDR3 is CASSVGLFGLNEKLFF. Written as DNA, the CDR3 is TGCGCCAGCAGCGTCGGTCTGTTTGGGCTAAATGAAAAACTGTTTTTT.